The source of this TCR beta chain is a study of Ad26.COV2.S vaccination and SARS-CoV-2 variants. As to treatment: some 20 received Ad26.COV2.S at low or high dose, single or two shots; 5 received placebo; per-sample allocation not given. Samples came from day 63 after the first vaccine or placebo injection. TCRdb's copy holds only in-frame clones and misses some; the assay was immunoSEQ multiplex PCR. This repertoire shows around 310,000 clones, approximately 87% found once; its top ten account for around 5.5%. The starting material was peripheral blood, obtained in a trial of Ad26.COV2.S vaccine versus placebo. The source of this sequence is a person between 18 and 65 years old who received the Ad26.COV2.S COVID-19 vaccine or a placebo.

This CDR3 reads CASSFAGGLGELFF. DNA for the CDR3: TGTGCCAGCAGTTTTGCAGGGGGCCTTGGGGAGCTGTTTTTT. The chain links TRBV6-5 to TRBJ2-2; the match to TRBD1 covers 8 bases. The CDR3 consists of 14 residues. After removal of 4 bases from V and 8 bases from J, the junction contained 6 bases not matched to a gene. CDR1 and CDR2 from the germline V gene are MNHEY and SVGAGI.